These 26 T cell receptor beta chains came from one sample sequenced in a study of blood T cell repertoires in COVID-19. Sequenced by immunoSEQ multiplex PCR; TCRdb stores in-frame clones only, minus some. Among 95,000 to 150,000 clones listed, roughly 82% were seen once. The sequenced material came from peripheral blood. The receptors stem from a human donor in a cohort sampled during active COVID-19.

The chain has TRBV27 and TRBJ2-7; perhaps TRBD1 as D (6 bases). V was trimmed by 3 bases and J by 0 bases, leaving 9 bases between them. The CDR3 contains 14 residues. Germline CDR1 MNHEY, CDR2 SMNVEV (reference sequence). CDR3 in DNA: TGTGCCAGCAGTTTCGGACAGAGCTCCTACGAGCAGTACTTC. It is translated as CASSFGQSSYEQYF.

The chain carries TRBV27 and TRBJ1-1; no clear D. Germline V gene data show CDR1 as MNHEY and CDR2 as SMNVEV (reference sequence). This CDR3 has 15 amino acids. V gave up 4 bases and J gave up 4 bases, with 16 bases separating them. The CDR3 coding sequence is TGTGCCAGCAGTTCCCCCGGCAGGCTAATCACTGAAGCTTTCTTT. This translates into CASSSPGRLITEAFF.

The chain links TRBV5-6 to TRBJ2-7; D is perhaps TRBD2 (5 bases). The V end was cut by 0 bases, the J end by 2 bases, with 12 bases between. This CDR3 has 15 amino acids. Germline CDR1 reads SGHDT; CDR2 reads YYEEEE. The CDR3: CASSLASQAAYEQYF. For the CDR3, the DNA is TGTGCCAGCAGCTTGGCTAGCCAGGCGGCCTACGAGCAGTACTTC.

The rearrangement joins TRBV10-3 to TRBJ1-2; no clear D. The CDR3 sequence is 13 residues long. Between the trimmed V and J ends, which lost 2 bases and 8 bases, there was a span of 12 bases. Germline V gives CDR1 ENHRY, CDR2 SYGVKD. CDR3 residues: CAISEGVMTGYTF. The CDR3, as DNA: TGTGCCATCAGTGAGGGAGTGATGACCGGCTACACCTTC.

This chain connects TRBV10-3 to TRBJ2-3; 9 nucleotides align to TRBD2. With 4 bases clipped from V and 3 bases from J, the junction kept 5 bases outside the gene matches. This CDR3 region has 15 residues. Germline lookup yields CDR1 ENHRY and CDR2 SYGVKD. The CDR3 region has the DNA TGTGCCATCAGTGCAGCGGGAGGTGGGACAGATACGCAGTATTTT. Translating it yields CAISAAGGGTDTQYF.

The rearrangement joins TRBV27 to TRBJ2-3; D gene unclear. The CDR3 length is 15 residues. V was pared by 3 bases and J by 6 bases, with 16 bases between. Per germline, CDR1 MNHEY and CDR2 SMNVEV (reference sequence). The CDR3 DNA sequence: TGTGCCAGCAGTTTCACGGGTTCTCCCCTCGATACGCAGTATTTT. Its translation is CASSFTGSPLDTQYF.

J is TRBJ2-7 and V is TRBV18, with 7 bases fitting TRBD2. Germline assignment: CDR1 KGHSH and CDR2 LQKENI. This CDR3 has 18 residues. V shed 3 bases, J shed 6 bases, and the junction held 20 bases outside the gene matches. CDR3 nucleotides: TGTGCCAGCTCACCCGCAGTGAATGGGGCTAGCGGAGAGACCGAGCAGTACTTC. Protein sequence: CASSPAVNGASGETEQYF.

This clone has just one count. The chain has TRBV30 and TRBJ2-1; maybe TRBD1 (5 bases). CDR1 and CDR2 (germline): GTSNPN, SVGIG (reference sequence). CDR3 length: 13 amino acids. Trimming took 5 bases from V and 8 from J, leaving 16 bases between them. Written as DNA, the CDR3 is TGTGCCTGGTGGGGCCTCCCGGTGCATGAGCAGTTCTTC. Its translation is CAWWGLPVHEQFF.

J is TRBJ1-6 and V is TRBV10-3; 8 bases are shared with TRBD1. V dropped 6 bases and J dropped 0; count of bases not matched to a gene: 4. The CDR3 length is 16 residues. The germline V gene has CDR1 ENHRY and CDR2 SYGVKD. The CDR3 nucleotides read TGTGCCATCAGGCGACAGGGGTCCTCCTATAATTCACCCCTCCACTTT. It is translated as CAIRRQGSSYNSPLHF.

This chain links TRBV19 with TRBJ2-1; D is possibly TRBD1 (7 bases). The CDR3 is 16 residues long. Trimming took off 6 bases at V and 12 bases at J, with 27 bases between the two ends. CDR1 is LNHDA and CDR2 is SQIVND in the germline V gene (reference sequence). The CDR3 region has the DNA TGTGCCAGTAGCGAACCCCTTCGGAGGGGCCCAGGGGGGCAGTTCTTC. It encodes CASSEPLRRGPGGQFF.

The sample holds one count of this clone. The chain combines TRBV18 with TRBJ2-7, with 9 bases matching TRBD1. The length of the CDR3 is 13 residues. Looked up from germline, CDR1 is KGHSH and CDR2 is LQKENI. J gave up 3 bases and V 4 bases, and 1 base lay outside the gene matches. CDR3 sequence (DNA): TGTGCCAGCTCACGGGACAGGGACTACGAGCAGTACTTC. As protein: CASSRDRDYEQYF.

The chain carries TRBV2 and TRBJ2-5; TRBD1 agrees at 7 bases. Germline-derived CDR1 and CDR2 are SNHLY and FYNNEI. V lost 7 bases, J lost 5 bases, and 7 bases stayed unmatched. The CDR3 has 13 amino acids. The CDR3 protein is CASNKGAKETQYF. The CDR3 DNA is TGTGCCAGCAACAAGGGGGCTAAGGAGACCCAGTACTTC.

The chain employs TRBV9 and TRBJ2-5, with 7 positions matching TRBD1. V lost 4 bases and J lost 2; bases outside the gene matches: 8. The CDR3 is made up of 15 amino acids. The germline CDR1 and CDR2 sequences are SGDLS and YYNGEE. CDR3 nucleotide sequence: TGTGCCAGCAGCTCTAGTCCGGGACAGCAAGAGACCCAGTACTTC. It translates to CASSSSPGQQETQYF. Together with reference TRBV9 and TRBJ2-5, the CDR3 gives the full variable domain: DSGVTQTPKHLITATGQRVTLRCSPRSGDLSVYWYQQSLDQGLQFLIQYYNGEERAKGNILERFSAQQFPDLHSELNLSSLELGDSALYFCASSSSPGQQETQYFGPGTRLLVL.

The J gene is TRBJ2-7, the V gene TRBV18, with 10 bases lining up with TRBD1. Trimming at V came to 4 bases and at J to 7 bases, leaving 10 bases not matched to a gene. The CDR3 runs 15 residues. Germline V lookup: CDR1 KGHSH, CDR2 LQKENI. The CDR3: CASSRPGQGIAEQYF. The CDR3 coding sequence is TGTGCCAGCTCACGCCCGGGACAGGGGATAGCGGAGCAGTACTTC.

V gene TRBV29-1 combines with J gene TRBJ2-7, with 9 positions matching TRBD2. Germline CDR1 reads SQVTM; CDR2 reads ANQGSEA. This CDR3 is built from 14 residues. V gave up 6 bases and J gave up 2 bases; unmatched junction bases: 8. In DNA form, the CDR3 reads TGCAGCGTATCCCAGGTAGCGGGAGCCTACGAGCAGTACTTC. Encoded protein: CSVSQVAGAYEQYF.

This rearrangement joins TRBV19 to TRBJ1-2, with unresolved D. From germline, CDR1 is LNHDA and CDR2 SQIVND (reference sequence). V was trimmed by 3 bases and J by 2 bases, leaving 7 bases between them. The CDR3 covers 13 residues. The CDR3 DNA sequence: TGTGCCAGTAGTATTCGGCGGAACTATGGCTACACCTTC. As protein: CASSIRRNYGYTF.

This clone showed up just once. The V and J genes are TRBV28 and TRBJ1-5; 7 bases match TRBD1. Germline V gives CDR1 MDHEN, CDR2 SYDVKM. CDR3 length equals 15 residues. V shed 6 bases, J shed 5 bases, and the junction held 10 bases outside the gene matches. The CDR3 region is CASRSWTGPDQPQHF. The DNA of the CDR3 is TGTGCCAGCAGGTCGTGGACAGGTCCAGATCAGCCCCAGCATTTT.

The chain carries TRBV11-2 and TRBJ1-2; D is undetermined. This CDR3 spans 13 amino acids. Germline V gene sequence: CDR1 SGHAT, CDR2 FQNNGV. Deletions cut 7 bases from V and 8 bases from J, with 17 bases between. This chain's CDR3 is CASNPRRVEGYTF. The CDR3 DNA reads TGTGCCAGCAACCCCCGGCGGGTTGAGGGCTACACCTTC. Full variable domain (missing parts from reference TRBV11-2 and TRBJ1-2): EAGVAQSPRYKIIEKRQSVAFWCNPISGHATLYWYQQILGQGPKLLIQFQNNGVVDDSQLPKDRFSAERLKGVDSTLKIQPAKLEDSAVYLCASNPRRVEGYTFGSGTRLTVV.

The rearrangement joins TRBV30 to TRBJ2-1, with 7 bases lining up with TRBD2. This CDR3 is built from 13 residues. The junction had 9 bases not matched to a gene; V was cut back by 7 bases and J by 6 bases. Germline V gene lookup returns CDR1 GTSNPN and CDR2 SVGIG (reference sequence). CDR3 sequence (DNA): TGTGCCTTGGGGCTAGCGGTCTTCAATGAGCAGTTCTTC. Protein product: CALGLAVFNEQFF. The full variable domain, its missing parts supplied by reference TRBV30 and TRBJ2-1, is SQTIHQWPATLVQPVGSPLSLECTVEGTSNPNLYWYRQAAGRGLQLLFYSVGIGQISSEVPQNLSASRPQDRQFILSSKKLLLSDSGFYLCALGLAVFNEQFFGPGTRLTVL.

As regards this clone: Mismatch with germline at one junction end may stem from a read error. The genes are TRBV12-5 and TRBJ2-7; D remains unclear. There are 14 residues in the CDR3. Germline CDR1 and CDR2: LGHNT and FRNRAP. The CDR3 DNA follows: TGTGCTAGTGCTTTGCAGGCGAACACCTACGAGCAGTACTTC. It translates to CASALQANTYEQYF.

In its sample, this clone was seen once. The chain recombines TRBV7-8 with TRBJ1-1; 7 nucleotides match TRBD1. CDR1 and CDR2 from the germline V gene are SGHVS and FQNEAQ. With 5 bases clipped from V and 4 bases from J, the junction kept 10 bases outside the gene matches. The CDR3 has 15 amino acids. The chain's CDR3 is CASSVTGQIFTEAFF. CDR3 DNA sequence: TGTGCCAGCAGCGTTACGGGACAGATTTTCACTGAAGCTTTCTTT.

The chain employs TRBV30 and TRBJ2-7; a weak D match, TRBD2 (6 bases). CDR3 length equals 15 residues. CDR1 is GTSNPN, CDR2 SVGIG, per germline (reference sequence). Deletions cut 3 bases from V and 2 bases from J, with 17 bases between. The CDR3: CAWRDRGIPTYEQYF. The DNA for the CDR3 is TGTGCCTGGAGAGACCGCGGGATCCCAACCTACGAGCAGTACTTC.

This chain connects TRBV19 to TRBJ1-1, with a weak D call TRBD1 (5 bases). Trimming cost V 8 bases and J 1 base, with 17 bases left between them. The length of the CDR3 is 15 residues. The germline V gene encodes CDR1 LNHDA and CDR2 SQIVND (reference sequence). The CDR3 region is CASGESHRPNTEAFF. CDR3 nucleotides: TGTGCCAGTGGAGAGTCACACAGGCCGAACACTGAAGCTTTCTTT.

This clone was counted a single time. The rearrangement uses TRBV5-1 and TRBJ2-1; TRBD2 matches at 10 bases. Looked up from germline, CDR1 is SGHRS and CDR2 is YFSETQ. This CDR3 is 15 amino acids long. V lost 4 bases and J lost 3; bases outside the gene matches: 4. DNA for the CDR3: TGCGCCAGCAGCCCACTAGCGGGAATCTACAATGAGCAGTTCTTC. This translates into CASSPLAGIYNEQFF.

The genes are TRBV29-1 and TRBJ1-2; 10 bases agree with TRBD1. There are 16 residues in the CDR3. Germline V gene sequence: CDR1 SQVTM, CDR2 ANQGSEA. Unmatched junction bases numbered 8, after V lost 1 base and J lost 3 bases. The CDR3 bases are TGCAGCGTTGAAGGATGGACAGGGGGACTCCACTATGGCTACACCTTC. It translates to CSVEGWTGGLHYGYTF.

As regards this clone: The same CDR3 arises from other DNA sequences in this sample as well. This chain connects TRBV4-3 to TRBJ2-7, with 14 bases matching TRBD2. Germline V CDR1 and CDR2: LGHNA, YSLEER. V trimming: 4 bases; J trimming: 4 bases; junction bases outside the gene matches: 3. The CDR3 sequence is 15 residues long. The chain's CDR3 is CASSRGTSGSYEQYF. DNA of the CDR3: TGCGCCAGCAGCCGAGGGACTAGCGGGAGTTACGAGCAGTACTTC.